This paragraph reports one T cell receptor beta chain. The data are from a study of shared clonotypes between healthy human individuals. Study summary: Donor ages ranged 18 to 49 years: a couple of women, a few men.

The CDR3 has 17 amino acids. J lost 0 bases, V lost 4 bases, and 8 bases had no gene match. In germline, CDR1 is SGHTS, CDR2 YDEGEE. The genomic DNA of each subset was split evenly across several immunoSEQ plates. Clones were read by immunoSEQ multiplex PCR, and TCRdb kept only the in-frame ones, dropping some. Here the sample spans about 980,000 clones, 76% being singletons. The chain joins TRBV5-8 to TRBJ2-3, with TRBD2 matching 10 bases. Sequencing was carried out using memory CD4+ T cells sorted from blood. Subset of the sample: CD45RA-negative fraction. The receptor comes from a man younger than 30 in good health. Here the CDR3 reads CASSQQAGGTSTDTQYF. Written as DNA, the CDR3 is TGTGCCAGCAGCCAACAAGCGGGAGGGACTAGCACAGATACGCAGTATTTT. The complete variable domain, with remaining parts taken from reference TRBV5-8 and TRBJ2-3, reads EAGVTQSPTHLIKTRGQQATLRCSPISGHTSVYWYQQALGLGLQFLLWYDEGEERNRGNFPPRFSGRQFPNYSSELNVNALELEDSALYLCASSQQAGGTSTDTQYFGPGTRLTVL.